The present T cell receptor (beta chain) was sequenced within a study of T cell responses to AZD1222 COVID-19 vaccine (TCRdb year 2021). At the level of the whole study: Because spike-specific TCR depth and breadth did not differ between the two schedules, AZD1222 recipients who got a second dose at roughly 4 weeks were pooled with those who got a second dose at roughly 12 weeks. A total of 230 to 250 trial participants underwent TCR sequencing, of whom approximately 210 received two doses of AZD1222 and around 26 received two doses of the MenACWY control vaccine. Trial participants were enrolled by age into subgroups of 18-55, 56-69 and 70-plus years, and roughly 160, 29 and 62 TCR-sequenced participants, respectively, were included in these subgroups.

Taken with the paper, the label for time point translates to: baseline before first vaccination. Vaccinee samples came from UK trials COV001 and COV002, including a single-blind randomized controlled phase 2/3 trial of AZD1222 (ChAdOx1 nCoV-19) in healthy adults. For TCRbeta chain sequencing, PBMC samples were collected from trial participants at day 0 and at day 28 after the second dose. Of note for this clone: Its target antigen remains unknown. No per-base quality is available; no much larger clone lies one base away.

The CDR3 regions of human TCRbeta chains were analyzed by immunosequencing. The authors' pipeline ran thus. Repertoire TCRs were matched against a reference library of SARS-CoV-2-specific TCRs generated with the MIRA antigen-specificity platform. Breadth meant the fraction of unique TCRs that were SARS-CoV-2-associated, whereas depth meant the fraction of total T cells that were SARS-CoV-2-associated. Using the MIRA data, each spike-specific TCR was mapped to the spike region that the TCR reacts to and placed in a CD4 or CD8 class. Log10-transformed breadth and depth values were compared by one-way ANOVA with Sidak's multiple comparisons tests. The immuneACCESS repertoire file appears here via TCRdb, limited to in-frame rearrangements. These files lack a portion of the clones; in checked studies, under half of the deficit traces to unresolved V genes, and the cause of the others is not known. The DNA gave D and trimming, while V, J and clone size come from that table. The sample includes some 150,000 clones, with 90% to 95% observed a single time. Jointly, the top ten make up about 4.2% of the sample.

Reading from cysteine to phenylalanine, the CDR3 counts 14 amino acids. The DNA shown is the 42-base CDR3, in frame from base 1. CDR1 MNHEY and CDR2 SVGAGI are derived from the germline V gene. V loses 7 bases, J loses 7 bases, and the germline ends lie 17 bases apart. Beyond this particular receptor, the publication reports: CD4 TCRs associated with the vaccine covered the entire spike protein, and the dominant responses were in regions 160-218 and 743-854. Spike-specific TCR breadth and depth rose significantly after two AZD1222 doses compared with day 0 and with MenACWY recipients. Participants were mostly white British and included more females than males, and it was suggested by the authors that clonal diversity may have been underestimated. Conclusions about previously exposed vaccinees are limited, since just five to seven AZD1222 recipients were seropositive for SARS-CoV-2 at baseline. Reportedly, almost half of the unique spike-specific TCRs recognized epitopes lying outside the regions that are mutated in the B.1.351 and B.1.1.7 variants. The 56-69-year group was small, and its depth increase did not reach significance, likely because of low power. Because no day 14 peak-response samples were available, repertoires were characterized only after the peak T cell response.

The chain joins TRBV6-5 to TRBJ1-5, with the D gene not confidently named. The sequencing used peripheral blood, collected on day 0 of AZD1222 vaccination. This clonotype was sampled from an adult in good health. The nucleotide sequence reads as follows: TGTGCCAGCACTAGCAACCATTTGGGGCAGCCCCAGCATTTT. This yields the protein CASTSNHLGQPQHF.